This T cell receptor beta chain was recorded in a study of blood T cells in healthy people across ages. The authors ran a second PCR of about 6 to 12 cycles using a sample-barcoded 5' primer and a J-beta primer mix. MiXCR was run by TCRdb on the 5' RACE reads, yielding one entry per CDR3 protein. Among more than 600,000 distinct CDR3 sequences listed, around 25% were seen once. This clonotype was seen only a few times. Its matching antigen is unknown. Whole-study results and caveats: Not knowing donor CMV status may have confounded expanded clonotype changes. Percentage of naive T cells showed a strong correlation with TCR beta diversity.

The CDR3 runs to 15 residues. The germline V and J ends were trimmed by 0 bases and 4 bases, with 10 bases remaining between them. CDR1 and CDR2 from the germline V gene are SGHRS and YFSETQ. These data were also filed under a second study, of T cells of mothers and their children. That investigation notes: Three healthy Caucasian mothers and their six children were the donors. Extracted RNA, in its entirety, went into cDNA synthesis at about 1.5 ug per 15 ul.

The sample comprised blood. The chain is built from TRBV5-1 and TRBJ1-4; a weak D match, TRBD1 (5 bases). This receptor was identified in a boy aged 5-17 years in good health. CDR3 region: CASSLAGASNEKLFF. The CDR3 DNA sequence: TGCGCCAGCAGCTTGGCCGGGGCCAGTAATGAAAAACTGTTTTTT.